This T cell receptor beta chain comes out of a study of OX40 agonist ivuxolimab in advanced cancers. This CDR3 comprises 15 residues. The germline CDR1 and CDR2 sequences are SNHLY and FYNNEI. V dropped 8 bases and J dropped 5 bases, with 19 bases sitting between them. The assay was immunoSEQ multiplex PCR, and TCRdb's table has in-frame clones only and misses some. The table includes 43,000 or so clones, roughly 90% detected once. This sequence originates from an adult with an advanced solid tumor such as melanoma, head and neck, liver or kidney cancer. V gene TRBV2 combines with J gene TRBJ1-5; D call uncertain. Sequenced material: CD4+ or CD8+ T cells sorted from blood, taken in a trial of the OX40 agonist ivuxolimab. The CDR3 bases are TGTGCCAGCTCAAGCGGGCGGAACCCTTATCAGCCCCAGCATTTT. Residues: CASSSGRNPYQPQHF.